Detailed here is one T cell receptor beta chain. This clonotype came up a few times. Which antigen it targets is not known. Base qualities are not provided; no much larger clone lies one nucleotide away. The library was prepared using 5' RACE. Sequenced on an Illumina HiSeq 2500. A second PCR of roughly 7 to 12 cycles was run with a J-beta primer mix and a sample-barcoded 5' primer. A template-switch 5' adaptor carrying 12 random nucleotides introduced a unique molecular identifier onto each TCR beta cDNA molecule. Each sample yielded at least 2.5 million CDR3-containing paired-end reads. First-strand cDNA synthesis was performed from all RNA using the Mint cDNA synthesis kit, with priming by a TRBC-specific oligonucleotide. All cDNA was treated with uracil-DNA glycosylase and then went through a first 18-cycle PCR with the universal primers M1SS and BC2_uni_R. Turning to the authors' computational methods: For normalization, 1 million high-quality reads were randomly selected from each sample, with every read carrying a distinct molecular identifier. Instead of being binned into consensus sequences, reads with shared molecular identifiers were discarded. CDR3 identification, clonotype clustering and error correction used MiTCR with a Q25 quality threshold and the strictest error-elimination algorithm. A nonparametric unseen species model using Euler transformation provided a lower-bound estimate of total TCR beta diversity. TCRdb reprocessing: public reads trimmed at Q25 with fastp, clones called with MiXCR, in-frame beta chains kept. Rows matching on CDR3 protein sequence are summarized as one entry with the most common DNA and genes. The V and J calls and clone size are TCRdb's, not the authors'. Recorded for this sample are about 900,000 distinct CDR3 sequences; about 62% of them occurred a single time. The ten top clones hold roughly 26% of the sample.

This sample was included in a study of blood T cells in healthy people across ages (dated by TCRdb to between 2015 and 2017). Context from the whole study: In model experiments, template switching captured roughly one uniquely barcoded TCR beta cDNA molecule for every two T cells. To avoid experimental bias, donors of different ages were distributed randomly across sequencing lanes. To track age-related changes in TCR beta repertoire diversity, the study relied on deep sequencing normalized with unique cDNA molecular identifiers. The donors were split into four age groups: young (average 16 years), middle-aged (about 40), aged (over 55) and long-lived (approximately 80). For two donors (one aged 18 to 29 and one aged 80 or older), the study analyzed two additional independent replicas of 1 million unique cDNA reads from the same blood draw. The study at large found these results: Compared with the aged group, more naive CD4+ T cells, fewer expanded clones and increased TCR diversity were shown by the long-lived group, suggesting age selection. Total diversity estimates from one million sequenced T cells were considered lower bounds and underestimates. Because the CMV infection status of the donors was unknown, age-related changes in expanded clonotypes may potentially have been confounded. As age increased, observed TCR beta diversity per million T cells dropped in a roughly linear way, and a significant reduction was already evident by age 40. There was a strong correlation between observed TCR beta diversity and the percentage of naive T cells measured by flow cytometry. Conclusive comparison of naive and antigen-experienced compartments was prevented by the profiling of bulk unsorted PBMCs.

Donors were approximately 42 systemically healthy Caucasian individuals from Russia aged roughly 6 to 90 years. Around 10 milliliters of peripheral blood were collected from each donor into EDTA-treated Vacutainer tubes. Ficoll-Paque density-gradient centrifugation was used to isolate PBMCs, with at least 6.5 million per sample. Total RNA was extracted from PBMCs with Trizol reagent, with at least 5.5 micrograms obtained per sample. For every donor, flow cytometry on a PBMC aliquot measured the percentage of naive CD45RAhigh/CD27high T cells. The germline V gene sets CDR1 to MNHEY and CDR2 to SVGAGI. The trim is 5 bases for V and 1 base for J, with a gap of 11 bases between the germline ends. The CDR3 contains 14 residues, cysteine and phenylalanine counted. Just the 42-base CDR3 DNA is kept, in frame starting at base 1.

The receptor comes from a man aged 30-40 years in good health. Sequenced sample: blood. The V and J genes are TRBV6-5 and TRBJ1-1; the D segment could be TRBD1, given 6 matching bases. The DNA sequence reads TGTGCCAGCAGTCCCACCAGGGGGAACACTGAAGCTTTCTTT. Translated, it gives CASSPTRGNTEAFF.